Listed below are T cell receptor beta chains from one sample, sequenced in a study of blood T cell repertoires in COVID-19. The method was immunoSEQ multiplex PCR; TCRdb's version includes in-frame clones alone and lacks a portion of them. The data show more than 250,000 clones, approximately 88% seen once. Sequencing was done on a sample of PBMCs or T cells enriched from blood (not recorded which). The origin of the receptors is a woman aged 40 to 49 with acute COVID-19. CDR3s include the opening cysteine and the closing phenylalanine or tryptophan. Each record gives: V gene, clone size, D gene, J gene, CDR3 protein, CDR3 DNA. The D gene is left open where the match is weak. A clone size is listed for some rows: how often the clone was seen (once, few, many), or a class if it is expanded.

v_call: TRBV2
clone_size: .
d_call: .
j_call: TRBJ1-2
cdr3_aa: CASSPLGRSLYGYTF
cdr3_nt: TGTGCCAGCAGTCCCCTCGGGAGGAGTCTCTATGGCTACACCTTC

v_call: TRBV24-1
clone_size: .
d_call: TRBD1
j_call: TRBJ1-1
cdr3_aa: CATSDPGTGVGAFF
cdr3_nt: TGTGCCACCAGTGACCCCGGGACAGGGGTCGGAGCTTTCTTT

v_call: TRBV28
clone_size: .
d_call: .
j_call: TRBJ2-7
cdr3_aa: CASSLFGGSYEQYF
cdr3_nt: TGTGCCAGCAGTTTATTCGGGGGTTCCTACGAGCAGTACTTC

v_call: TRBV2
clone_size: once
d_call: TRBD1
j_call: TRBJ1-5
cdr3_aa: CASSNRGNQPQHF
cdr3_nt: TGTGCCAGCAGTAACAGGGGAAATCAGCCCCAGCATTTT

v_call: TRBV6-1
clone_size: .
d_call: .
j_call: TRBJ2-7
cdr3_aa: CASSEAPGYEEDKQYF
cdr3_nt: TGTGCCAGCAGTGAAGCGCCAGGGTACGAGGAAGATAAGCAGTACTTC

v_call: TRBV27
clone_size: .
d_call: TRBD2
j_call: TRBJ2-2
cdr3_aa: CASSLAGTGELFF
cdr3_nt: TGTGCCAGCAGTCTAGCGGGAACCGGGGAGCTGTTTTTT

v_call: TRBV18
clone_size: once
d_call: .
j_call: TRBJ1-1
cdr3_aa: CASATGRGTEAFF
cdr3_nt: TGTGCCAGCGCTACAGGGAGAGGCACTGAAGCTTTCTTT

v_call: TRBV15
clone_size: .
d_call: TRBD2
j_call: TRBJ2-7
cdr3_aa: CATSRWETSGDEQYF
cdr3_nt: TGTGCCACCAGCAGGTGGGAAACTAGCGGCGACGAGCAGTACTTC

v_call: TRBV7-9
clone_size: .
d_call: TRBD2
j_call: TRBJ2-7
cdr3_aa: CASSETSASYEQYF
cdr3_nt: TGTGCCAGCAGCGAAACTAGCGCTTCCTACGAGCAGTACTTC

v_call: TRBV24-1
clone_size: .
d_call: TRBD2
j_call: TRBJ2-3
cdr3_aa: CATSDRPWREGRDTQYF
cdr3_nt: TGTGCCACCAGTGACCGGCCTTGGCGGGAGGGCCGGGATACGCAGTATTTT

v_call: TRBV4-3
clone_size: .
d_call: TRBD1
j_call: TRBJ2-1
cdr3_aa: CASSQDGSGTGQYNEQFF
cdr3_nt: TGCGCCAGCAGCCAAGACGGCTCTGGGACAGGACAATACAATGAGCAGTTCTTC

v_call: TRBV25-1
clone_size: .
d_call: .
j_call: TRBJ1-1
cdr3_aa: CASSESRDTEAFF
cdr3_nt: TGTGCCAGCAGTGAATCACGGGACACTGAAGCTTTCTTT

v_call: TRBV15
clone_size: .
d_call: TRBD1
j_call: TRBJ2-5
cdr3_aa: CATSRRQGYQETQYF
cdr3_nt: TGTGCCACCAGCAGAAGACAGGGTTACCAAGAGACCCAGTACTTC

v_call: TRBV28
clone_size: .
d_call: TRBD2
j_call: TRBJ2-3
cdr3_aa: CASSFAGTSGRAVEVVDTQYF
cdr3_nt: TGTGCCAGCAGTTTCGCCGGGACTAGCGGGAGGGCTGTCGAAGTCGTGGATACGCAGTATTTT

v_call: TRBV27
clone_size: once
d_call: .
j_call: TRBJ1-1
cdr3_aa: CASSSSGPAGFLRNTEAFF
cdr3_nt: TGTGCCAGCAGTTCCTCGGGCCCGGCAGGGTTTTTGAGGAACACTGAAGCTTTCTTT

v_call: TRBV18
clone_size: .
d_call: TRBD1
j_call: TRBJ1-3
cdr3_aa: CASSPPVGQGIDTIYF
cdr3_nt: TGTGCCAGCTCACCACCGGTGGGACAGGGAATAGACACCATATATTTT

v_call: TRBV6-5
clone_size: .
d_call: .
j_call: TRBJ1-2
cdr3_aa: CASSYSGGHNYGYTF
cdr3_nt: TGTGCCAGCAGTTACTCCGGGGGTCATAACTATGGCTACACCTTC

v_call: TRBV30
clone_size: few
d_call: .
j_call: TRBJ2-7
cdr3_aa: CAWRGQLSSYEQYF
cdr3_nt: TGTGCCTGGAGAGGACAGCTTAGCTCCTACGAGCAGTACTTC

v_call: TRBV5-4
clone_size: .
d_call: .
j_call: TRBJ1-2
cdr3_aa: CASSPPGHAPYGYTF
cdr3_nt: TGTGCCAGCAGCCCCCCGGGACATGCTCCTTATGGCTACACCTTC

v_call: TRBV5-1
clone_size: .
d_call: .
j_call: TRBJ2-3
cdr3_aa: CASSLGGWMADTQYF
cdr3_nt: TGCGCCAGCAGTTTAGGGGGTTGGATGGCAGATACGCAGTATTTT

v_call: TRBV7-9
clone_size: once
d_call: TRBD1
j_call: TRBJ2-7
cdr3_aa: CASSLRRTGIAYEQYF
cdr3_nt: TGTGCCAGCAGCTTGAGGAGGACAGGGATCGCCTACGAGCAGTACTTC

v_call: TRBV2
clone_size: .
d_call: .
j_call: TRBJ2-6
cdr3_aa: CASSARRGSGANVLTF
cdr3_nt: TGTGCCAGCAGTGCCCGACGGGGATCTGGGGCCAACGTCCTGACTTTC

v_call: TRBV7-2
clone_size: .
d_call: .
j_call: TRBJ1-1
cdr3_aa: CASSRRMNTEAFF
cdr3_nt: TGTGCCAGCAGCCGTAGAATGAACACTGAAGCTTTCTTT

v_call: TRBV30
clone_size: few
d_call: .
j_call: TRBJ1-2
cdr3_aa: CAWSNFDRPSGYTF
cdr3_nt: TGTGCCTGGAGTAATTTTGACAGGCCCTCCGGCTACACCTTC

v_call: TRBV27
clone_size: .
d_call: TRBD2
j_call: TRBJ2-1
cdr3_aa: CASSPWTSSYNEQFF
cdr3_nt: TGTGCCAGCAGTCCTTGGACTAGTTCTTACAATGAGCAGTTCTTC

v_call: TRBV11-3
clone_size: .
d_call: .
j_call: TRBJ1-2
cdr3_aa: CASSEGARGYTF
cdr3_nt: TGTGCCAGCAGCGAAGGGGCCCGGGGCTACACCTTC

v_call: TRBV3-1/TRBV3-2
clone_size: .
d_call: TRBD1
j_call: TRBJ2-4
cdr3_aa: CASSQLGQGVDIQYF
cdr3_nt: TGTGCCAGCAGCCAACTTGGACAGGGGGTCGACATTCAGTACTTC

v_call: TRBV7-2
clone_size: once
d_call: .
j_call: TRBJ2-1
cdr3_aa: CASSLEASAYNEQFF
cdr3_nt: TGTGCCAGCAGCTTAGAGGCTAGTGCCTACAATGAGCAGTTCTTC

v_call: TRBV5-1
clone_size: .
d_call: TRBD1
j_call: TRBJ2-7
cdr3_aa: CASGRDRVGEQYF
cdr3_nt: TGCGCCAGCGGGAGGGACAGGGTGGGCGAGCAGTACTTC

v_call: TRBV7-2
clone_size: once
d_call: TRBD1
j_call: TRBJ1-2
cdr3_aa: CASSFGTGVRYGYTF
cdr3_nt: TGTGCCAGCAGCTTTGGGACAGGGGTTAGGTATGGCTACACCTTC

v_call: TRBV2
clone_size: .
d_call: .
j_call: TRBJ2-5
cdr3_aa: CASSAYPRLSETQYF
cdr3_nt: TGTGCCAGCAGCGCATACCCTAGGCTTTCGGAGACCCAGTACTTC